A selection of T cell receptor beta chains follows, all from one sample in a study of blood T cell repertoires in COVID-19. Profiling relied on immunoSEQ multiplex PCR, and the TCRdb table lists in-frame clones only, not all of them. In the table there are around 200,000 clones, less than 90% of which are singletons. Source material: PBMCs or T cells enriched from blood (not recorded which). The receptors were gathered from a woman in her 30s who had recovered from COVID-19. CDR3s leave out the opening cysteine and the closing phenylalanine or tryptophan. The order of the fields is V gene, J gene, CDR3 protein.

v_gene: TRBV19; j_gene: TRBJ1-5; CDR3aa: ASSRRDGNQPQH
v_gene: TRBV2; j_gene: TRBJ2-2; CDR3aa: ASSEAPGRGDTGELF
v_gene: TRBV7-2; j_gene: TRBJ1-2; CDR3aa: ASSPRTEGANYGYT
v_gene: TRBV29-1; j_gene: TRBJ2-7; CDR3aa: SERQGVYEQY
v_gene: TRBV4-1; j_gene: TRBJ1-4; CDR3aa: ASSMRTANEKLF
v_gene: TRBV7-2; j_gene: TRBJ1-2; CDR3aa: ASSLRGGQEEGYT
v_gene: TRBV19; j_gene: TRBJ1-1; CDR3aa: ASSTSGYTEAF
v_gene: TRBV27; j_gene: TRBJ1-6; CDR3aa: ASRRGQGTYNSPLH
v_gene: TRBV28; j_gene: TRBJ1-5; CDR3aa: ASSFGDRPYSNQPQH
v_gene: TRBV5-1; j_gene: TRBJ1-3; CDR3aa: ASSSSRDTDSGNTIY
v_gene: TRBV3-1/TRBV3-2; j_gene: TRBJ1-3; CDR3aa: ASSQYREGSGNTIY
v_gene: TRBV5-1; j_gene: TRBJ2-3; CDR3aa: ASSLSTSGGGTDTQY
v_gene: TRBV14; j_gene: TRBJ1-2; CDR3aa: ASSRTGIPSYGYT
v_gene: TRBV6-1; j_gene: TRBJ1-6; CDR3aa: ASSEARSSPLH
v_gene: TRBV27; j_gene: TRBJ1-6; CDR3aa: ASSEDRVNSPLH
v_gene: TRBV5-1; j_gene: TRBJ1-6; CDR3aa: ASSSGSSPLH
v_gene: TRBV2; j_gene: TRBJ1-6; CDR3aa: ASSEQGANSPLH
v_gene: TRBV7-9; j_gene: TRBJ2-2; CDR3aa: ASSSRNTGELF
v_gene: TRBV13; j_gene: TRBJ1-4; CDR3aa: ASSLSTGGNEKLF
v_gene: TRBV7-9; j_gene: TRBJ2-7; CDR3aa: ASSLGELATYEQY
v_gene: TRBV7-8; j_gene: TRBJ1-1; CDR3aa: ASSSGEGNTEAF
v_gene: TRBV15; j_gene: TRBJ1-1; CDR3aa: ATSSFTGETEAF
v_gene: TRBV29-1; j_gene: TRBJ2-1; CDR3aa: SVDSIAGGGEQF
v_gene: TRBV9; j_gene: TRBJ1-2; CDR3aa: ASSVRVSYGYT
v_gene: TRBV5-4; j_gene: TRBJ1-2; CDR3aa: ASSSDSNYGYT
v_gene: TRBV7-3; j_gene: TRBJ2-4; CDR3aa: ASSLDRSAIQY
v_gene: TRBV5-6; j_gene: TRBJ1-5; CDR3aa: ASSSRGIRAYNQPQH
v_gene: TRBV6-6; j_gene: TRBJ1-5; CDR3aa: ASSYSADNQPQH
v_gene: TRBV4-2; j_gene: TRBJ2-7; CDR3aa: ASSQNLWGPSGYEQY
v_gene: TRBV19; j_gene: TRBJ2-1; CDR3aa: ASSIGGGGSYNEQF
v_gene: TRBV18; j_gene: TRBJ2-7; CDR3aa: ASSRGPDTYEQY
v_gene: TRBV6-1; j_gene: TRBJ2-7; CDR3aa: ASSKATRPGASEQY
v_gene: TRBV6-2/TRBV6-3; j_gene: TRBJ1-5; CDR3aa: ASSKEGAGNQPQH
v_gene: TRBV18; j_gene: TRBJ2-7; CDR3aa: ASSRRDRGYYYYYEQY
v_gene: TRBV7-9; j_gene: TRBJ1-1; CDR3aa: ASSSSPGGSLNTEAF
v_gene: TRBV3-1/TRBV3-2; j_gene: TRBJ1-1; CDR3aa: ASSQALCSRPSEAF
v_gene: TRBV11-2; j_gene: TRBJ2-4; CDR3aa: ASSFPGGEDIQY
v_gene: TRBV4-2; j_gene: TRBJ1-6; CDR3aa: ASSQQQGWDSPLH
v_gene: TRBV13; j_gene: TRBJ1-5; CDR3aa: ASEQVNQPQH
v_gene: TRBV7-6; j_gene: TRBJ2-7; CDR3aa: ASSSDREKEQY
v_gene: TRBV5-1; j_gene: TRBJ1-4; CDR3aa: ASSLKGVNEKLF
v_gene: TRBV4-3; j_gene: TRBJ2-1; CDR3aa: ASSQAAGTRGNEQF
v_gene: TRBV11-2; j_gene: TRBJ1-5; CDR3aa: ASSGGAGPQH